Presented here are 15 T cell receptor beta chains from one specimen sequenced in a study of identical twins. TCRdb reprocessed the 5' RACE reads via MiXCR and lists one record per CDR3 protein. Of more than 650,000 distinct CDR3 sequences listed, roughly 6% are singletons. Specimen: naive T cells sorted from blood. All receptors derive from a man aged 18 to 35 in good health.

There are many counts of this clonotype. At one end, the junction sequence differs from germline, possibly due to a read error. The V call is TRBV12-3 or TRBV12-4, the J call TRBJ2-5, with 7 positions matching TRBD1. The CDR3 runs to 13 residues. The CDR3 loop reads CASSRQGQETQYF. The CDR3 nucleotides are TGCGCCAGCAGCAGACAGGGTCAAGAGACCCAGTACTTC.

The V call is TRBV12-3 or TRBV12-4, the J call TRBJ2-7; the match to TRBD2 covers 8 bases. V dropped 6 bases and J dropped 4; count of bases not matched to a gene: 2. The CDR3 has 12 residues. The CDR3 DNA is TGTGCCAGCAGCGGGAGGGGGTACGAGCAGTACTTC. This gives the protein CASSGRGYEQYF.

This clonotype was observed many times. This sequence joins TRBV6-1 and TRBJ2-2, with D perhaps being TRBD1 or TRBD2 (5 bases each). The CDR3 has 14 amino acids. The V gene lost 7 bases and the J gene lost 4 bases, with 13 bases spanning the gap. Germline V gives CDR1 MNHNS, CDR2 SASEGT. CDR3 sequence (DNA): TGTGCCAGCACGGGGCCGGCGGGCACCGGGGAGCTGTTTTTT. This gives the protein CASTGPAGTGELFF.

This clonotype came up many times. The chain links TRBV20-1 to TRBJ2-4, with D uncertain. Germline V CDR1 and CDR2: DFQATT, SNEGSKA (reference sequence). The CDR3 covers 14 residues. Trimming left V 5 bases short and J 1 base short, with 12 bases between. CDR3 region: CSASPRMAKNIQYF. In DNA, the CDR3 is TGCAGTGCTTCGCCCAGAATGGCCAAAAACATTCAGTACTTC.

This clonotype came up a few times. The chain employs TRBV7-9 and TRBJ2-7; 11 bases are a match to TRBD1. CDR1 and CDR2 (germline): SEHNR, FQNEAQ (reference sequence). V shed 3 bases and J 9 bases; nucleotides not matched to a gene: 7. The CDR3 covers 14 residues. CDR3 sequence (DNA): TGTGCCAGCAGCTTCCCGGACAGGGGGCAAAGGCAGTACTTC. Translated, it gives CASSFPDRGQRQYF. Looking up the rest from reference TRBV7-9 and TRBJ2-7 gives the full variable domain: DTGVSQNPRHKITKRGQNVTFRCDPISEHNRLYWYRQTLGQGPEFLTYFQNEAQLEKSRLLSDRFSAERPKGSFSTLEIQRTEQGDSAMYLCASSFPDRGQRQYFGPGTRLTVT.

Many counts were recorded for this clonotype. The CDR3 here is CSASSPTDETQYF. CDR3 in DNA: TGCAGTGCCAGCTCCCCGACGGATGAGACCCAGTACTTC. This chain uses TRBV20-1 with TRBJ2-5, with D uncertain. The V gene's germline CDR1 is DFQATT and CDR2 SNEGSKA (reference sequence). The CDR3 is 13 amino acids. V was shortened by 6 bases and J by 5 bases, with 16 bases between the two germline ends.

This clonotype showed up many times. The V and J genes are TRBV25-1 and TRBJ2-1; D is tentatively TRBD1 or TRBD2 (5 bases each). The CDR3 is made up of 14 amino acids. V lost 6 bases, J lost 0 bases, and 9 bases lay in between. Germline-derived CDR1 and CDR2 are MGHDK and SYGVNS. CDR3 bases: TGTGCCAGCAGGGCAGGGAGCTCCTACAATGAGCAGTTCTTC. It encodes CASRAGSSYNEQFF.

This clonotype was seen repeatedly, ten times or more. The gene calls are TRBV5-1 and TRBJ1-1, with D possibly matching TRBD1 (5 bases). The germline V gene has CDR1 SGHRS and CDR2 YFSETQ. The germline V and J ends were trimmed by 4 bases and 1 base, with 11 bases remaining between them. CDR3 length: 14 residues. The CDR3 nucleotides read TGCGCCAGCAGCCCGGCTGGGGGGAACACTGAAGCTTTCTTT. It encodes CASSPAGGNTEAFF.

This clonotype was seen many times. The chain has TRBV11-2 and TRBJ2-7; D is unresolved. This CDR3 is 10 amino acids long. The germline CDR1 and CDR2 sequences are SGHAT and FQNNGV. The germline V and J ends were trimmed by 5 bases and 6 bases, with 5 bases remaining between them. The DNA for the CDR3 is TGTGCCAGCAGCAGGAGCGAGCAGTACTTC. Translation gives CASSRSEQYF.

There are many counts of this clonotype. The chain links TRBV20-1 to TRBJ1-5; D might be TRBD1 (6 bases). This CDR3 has 16 residues. Germline V gives CDR1 DFQATT, CDR2 SNEGSKA (reference sequence). Trimming left V 6 bases short and J 2 bases short, with 20 bases between. The CDR3 sequence is CSAGGAGSSGNQPQHF. CDR3 bases: TGCAGTGCCGGGGGCGCGGGCAGTTCCGGCAATCAGCCCCAGCATTTT.

This clonotype came up many times. J is TRBJ2-3 and V is TRBV10-3; D unresolved. The CDR3 is 13 residues long. The V gene's germline CDR1 is ENHRY and CDR2 SYGVKD. The V gene lost 7 bases and the J gene lost 1 base, with 9 bases spanning the gap. CDR3 bases: TGTGCCATCAAGGCCGTGGGCACAGATACGCAGTATTTT. Translating it yields CAIKAVGTDTQYF.

This clonotype has more than one count but fewer than ten. This sequence joins TRBV27 and TRBJ2-7; D is unresolved. V was trimmed by 4 bases and J by 3 bases, leaving 7 bases between them. This CDR3 spans 12 amino acids. The germline V gene encodes CDR1 MNHEY and CDR2 SMNVEV (reference sequence). The CDR3, as DNA: TGTGCCAGCAGTTGGACGGGCTACGAGCAGTACGTC. Protein: CASSWTGYEQYV.

Details on this clonotype: Possible read error: a much larger clone is one base away. The chain joins TRBV5-1 to TRBJ1-1; TRBD1 matches 9 bases. CDR1 SGHRS and CDR2 YFSETQ come from the germline V gene. With 4 bases clipped from V and 2 bases from J, the junction kept 9 bases outside the gene matches. This CDR3 has 16 amino acids. The CDR3 sequence: CASSLGQGSFNTEAFF. In DNA form, the CDR3 reads TGCGCCAGCAGCCTGGGACAGGGATCTTTTAACACTGAAGCTTTCTTT. Looking up the rest from reference TRBV5-1 and TRBJ1-1 gives the full variable domain: KAGVTQTPRYLIKTRGQQVTLSCSPISGHRSVSWYQQTPGQGLQFLFEYFSETQRNKGNFPGRFSGRQFSNSRSEMNVSTLELGDSALYLCASSLGQGSFNTEAFFGQGTRLTVV.

This clonotype was seen repeatedly, ten times or more. V is TRBV5-6 and J is TRBJ2-1; 11 nucleotides agree with TRBD2. Per germline, CDR1 SGHDT and CDR2 YYEEEE. Trimming at V came to 1 base and at J to 5 bases, leaving 5 bases not matched to a gene. The CDR3 loop spans 16 amino acids. CDR3 amino acids: CASSLPGLADNNEQFF. CDR3 DNA sequence: TGTGCCAGCAGCTTGCCGGGACTAGCGGACAACAATGAGCAGTTCTTC.

This clonotype was seen repeatedly, ten times or more. This chain joins TRBV12-3 or TRBV12-4 and TRBJ2-2; D assignment may be TRBD1 or TRBD2 (5 bases each). CDR3 length equals 17 residues. V lost 1 base and J lost 1, with 13 bases in between. This CDR3 is CASSLGGSYLNTGELFF. The DNA of the CDR3 is TGTGCCAGCAGTTTAGGGGGGTCCTACTTGAACACCGGGGAGCTGTTTTTT.